The rows below give T cell receptor beta chains drawn from one sample of a study of control samples from healthy donors and cancer patients. Produced via immunoSEQ multiplex PCR; TCRdb's table is partial and in-frame only. The table shows fewer than 250,000 clones, with around 90% occurring only once. The source material was blood. Receptors were obtained from a young man in good health. The CDR3 runs from the conserved cysteine through the conserved F or W. Each record gives: J gene, V gene, D gene, clone size, CDR3 protein, CDR3 DNA. A D gene is named only where the DNA matches it firmly. Size values are once, few and many counts, or a class for expanded clones, and some rows have none.

TRBJ1-4 | TRBV9 | TRBD1 | - | CASSAYRGTNEKLFF | TGTGCCAGCAGCGCCTACAGGGGTACTAATGAAAAACTGTTTTTT
TRBJ1-4 | TRBV5-1 | TRBD1 | - | CASHNKGTGDEKLFF | TGCGCCAGCCACAACAAGGGGACAGGGGATGAAAAACTGTTTTTT
TRBJ2-3 | TRBV6-5 | TRBD2 | - | CATGGREADTQYF | TGTGCCACCGGAGGGAGGGAAGCAGATACGCAGTATTTT
TRBJ1-5 | TRBV20-1 | - | - | CSASESGYQPQHF | TGCAGTGCTAGTGAATCAGGTTATCAGCCCCAGCATTTT
TRBJ2-3 | TRBV5-1 | TRBD2 | - | CASRTLAGGRTDTQYF | TGCGCCAGCAGAACCCTAGCGGGGGGCAGGACAGATACGCAGTATTTT
TRBJ2-3 | TRBV12-3/TRBV12-4 | - | once | CASSQTGTDTQYF | TGTGCCAGCAGTCAAACAGGGACAGATACGCAGTATTTT
TRBJ1-1 | TRBV6-6 | - | - | CASTLGGAISTEAFF | TGTGCCAGCACACTGGGGGGGGCGATCTCCACTGAAGCTTTCTTT
TRBJ2-1 | TRBV7-2 | TRBD1 | - | CASSSMGQSSYNEQFF | TGTGCCAGCAGCTCAATGGGACAGAGCTCCTACAATGAGCAGTTCTTC
TRBJ1-5 | TRBV30 | - | - | CAWTRDQRSNQPQHF | TGTGCCTGGACTCGGGACCAAAGGAGCAATCAGCCCCAGCATTTT
TRBJ1-4 | TRBV6-6 | - | - | CASSYSTGVNEKLFF | TGTGCCAGCAGTTACTCGACAGGTGTGAATGAAAAACTGTTTTTT
TRBJ1-2 | TRBV5-1 | - | - | CASREDNYGYTF | TGCGCCAGCCGGGAAGATAACTATGGCTACACCTTC
TRBJ2-1 | TRBV25-1 | - | - | CASSPGLWEQFF | TGTGCCAGCAGTCCCGGACTATGGGAGCAGTTCTTC
TRBJ2-1 | TRBV24-1 | - | - | CATSDPLLARTGNEQLF | TGTGCCACCAGTGATCCTCTTCTTGCTCGGACTGGCAATGAGCAGCTCTTC
TRBJ2-3 | TRBV3-1/TRBV3-2 | - | - | CASSQDRLQDTQYF | TGTGCCAGCAGCCAAGATCGGTTACAAGATACGCAGTATTTT
TRBJ1-6 | TRBV30 | TRBD1 | - | CAWNRGHRGSPLHF | TGTGCCTGGAACAGAGGCCACAGGGGTTCACCCCTCCACTTT
TRBJ1-4 | TRBV7-6 | - | - | CASSLRLNEKLFF | TGTGCCAGCAGCTTAAGACTTAATGAAAAACTGTTTTTT
TRBJ1-1 | TRBV4-2 | - | - | CASSQNLGTNTEAFF | TGTGCCAGCAGCCAGAATTTGGGTACGAACACTGAAGCTTTCTTT
TRBJ2-7 | TRBV15 | - | - | CATSRAGTVPAYEQYF | TGTGCCACCAGCAGAGCAGGGACCGTTCCGGCCTACGAGCAGTACTTC
TRBJ2-3 | TRBV14 | TRBD2 | - | CASSQGSLAGSTDTQYF | TGTGCCAGCAGCCAAGGTTCCCTAGCGGGAAGCACAGATACGCAGTATTTT
TRBJ1-5 | TRBV30 | - | - | CAWNAGPNQPQHF | TGTGCCTGGAATGCGGGCCCCAATCAGCCCCAGCATTTT
TRBJ2-3 | TRBV19 | - | - | CASRTLGQSGTDTQYF | TGTGCCAGTAGGACTCTAGGACAGTCGGGCACAGATACGCAGTATTTT
TRBJ2-1 | TRBV29-1 | TRBD2 | - | CSVVFRRGGRVYNEQFF | TGCAGCGTTGTCTTCCGGCGGGGGGGCCGAGTCTACAATGAGCAGTTCTTC
TRBJ2-3 | TRBV5-1 | - | once | CASSLGLARTDTQYF | TGCGCCAGCAGCTTGGGGCTAGCGCGCACAGATACGCAGTATTTT
TRBJ1-2 | TRBV25-1 | TRBD1 | - | CASSLRDRGRNGYTF | TGTGCCAGCAGTCTCCGGGACAGGGGCAGAAATGGCTACACCTTC
TRBJ2-5 | TRBV24-1 | - | - | CATSDPQQVQETQYF | TGTGCCACCAGTGACCCCCAACAGGTCCAAGAGACCCAGTACTTC
TRBJ2-6 | TRBV6-5 | TRBD1 | - | CASTGGGSGANVLTF | TGTGCCAGCACAGGGGGCGGCTCTGGGGCCAACGTCCTGACTTTC
TRBJ2-7 | TRBV9 | TRBD1 | - | CASSTGTGEYEQYF | TGTGCCAGCAGCACCGGGACAGGGGAATACGAGCAGTACTTC
TRBJ2-7 | TRBV27 | TRBD2 | - | CASRLTSGATYEQYF | TGTGCCAGCAGACTAACTAGCGGGGCCACCTACGAGCAGTACTTC
TRBJ2-3 | TRBV3-1/TRBV3-2 | TRBD2 | - | CASSQASGGPTDTQYF | TGTGCCAGCAGCCAAGCTAGCGGGGGCCCCACAGATACGCAGTATTTT
TRBJ2-1 | TRBV6-5 | - | - | CASRPRALDDEQFF | TGTGCCAGCAGACCGAGGGCCCTCGACGATGAGCAGTTCTTC
TRBJ2-3 | TRBV18 | TRBD1 | - | CASSPLQGMQDTQYF | TGTGCCAGCTCACCCCTACAGGGGATGCAGGATACGCAGTATTTT
TRBJ1-6 | TRBV18 | TRBD1 | - | CASSPRQGLLYNSPLHF | TGTGCCAGCTCACCTCGACAGGGGCTTCTCTATAATTCACCCCTCCACTTT
TRBJ1-6 | TRBV21-1 | - | - | CASSKQGSASPLHF | TGTGCCAGCAGCAAACAGGGGTCCGCTTCACCCCTCCACTTT
TRBJ1-1 | TRBV2 | - | - | CASSLTANTEAFF | TGTGCCAGCAGTCTGACAGCGAACACTGAAGCTTTCTTT
TRBJ2-7 | TRBV7-9 | - | once | CASSPSVYEQYF | TGTGCCAGCAGCCCGTCGGTGTACGAGCAGTACTTC
TRBJ1-1 | TRBV19 | - | - | CASSPTTGLGRTEAFF | TGTGCCAGTAGTCCCACCACGGGGCTGGGTCGGACTGAAGCTTTCTTT
TRBJ1-5 | TRBV5-5 | - | - | CASSLGIISSNQPQHF | TGTGCCAGCAGCTTGGGGATTATTTCCAGCAATCAGCCCCAGCATTTT
TRBJ2-2 | TRBV4-1 | TRBD1 | - | CASSHAKGQGAITGELFF | TGCGCCAGCAGCCACGCTAAGGGACAGGGGGCAATTACCGGGGAGCTGTTTTTT
TRBJ2-7 | TRBV15 | TRBD1 | - | CATSRDRGTVTYYEQYF | TGTGCCACCAGCAGAGATCGAGGGACAGTTACCTACTACGAGCAGTACTTC